The 21 T cell receptor beta chains in this list originate from one sample, sequenced in a study of CXCR3-negative and CXCR3-positive naive CD8 T cells. Their recognized antigens are unknown. The TRB libraries of cDNA were built by UMI-labeled 5' RACE. With the 5' RACE reads reprocessed, TCRdb shows one record per CDR3 protein and no DNA. The table lists about 110,000 distinct CDR3 sequences, with approximately 0.38% in the top ten. Study-wide results and caveats: More hydrophobic TRB CDR3s occurred in CXCR3-positive than in CXCR3-negative naive cells.

Sequenced: naive CXCR3+ CD8+ T cells from blood. This sample's subset: CD45RO-CCR7+CD27+CD95- naive CD8+ T cells expressing CXCR3 (TNR3+). The receptor source for this set is a human donor in good health. Some clones in this sample may be carry-over from other donors' samples.

The rearrangement joins TRBV29-1 to TRBJ1-2. Germline CDR1 is SQVTM and CDR2 is ANQGSEA. The CDR3 length is 12 residues. CDR3 sequence reads: CSVERQTMGYTF.

The gene calls are TRBV14 and TRBJ2-3; the D gene TCRdb calls, TRBD1, cannot be checked with no DNA. Germline V lookup: CDR1 SGHDN, CDR2 FVKESK. The CDR3 covers 17 residues. Here the CDR3 reads CASSQDWKHPGTDTQYF.

The V gene is TRBV7-9, the J gene TRBJ2-7. Germline CDR1 is SEHNR and CDR2 is FQNEAQ (reference sequence). This CDR3 region has 13 residues. CDR3 sequence reads: CASSLGYENEQYF.

The J gene is TRBJ2-7, the V gene TRBV20-1; TCRdb lists TRBD1, though no DNA is available to test this call. The CDR3 runs to 13 residues. Germline loops: CDR1 DFQATT, CDR2 SNEGSKA (reference sequence). The CDR3 region is CSQGTGGSYEQYF.

The chain carries TRBV28 and TRBJ2-1; TCRdb's D call of TRBD2 is untestable without DNA. The CDR3 runs to 15 residues. In germline, CDR1 is MDHEN, CDR2 SYDVKM. The CDR3 here is CASSLVQGGYNEQFF.

V usage is TRBV7-9 and J usage is TRBJ2-7; checking the TCRdb D call of TRBD1 is not possible without DNA. Germline loops: CDR1 SEHNR, CDR2 FQNEAQ (reference sequence). The CDR3 consists of 17 residues. This CDR3 reads CASSPRPDSTVYYEQYF.

The V and J genes are TRBV27 and TRBJ2-7; TCRdb calls TRBD2, which cannot be checked without DNA. Germline loops: CDR1 MNHEY, CDR2 SMNVEV (reference sequence). This CDR3 region has 14 residues. The chain's CDR3 is CASSLAGPSYEQYF.

This rearrangement joins TRBV5-6 to TRBJ2-7; TCRdb calls TRBD2, which cannot be checked without DNA. The CDR3 length is 15 residues. Germline lookup yields CDR1 SGHDT and CDR2 YYEEEE. The CDR3 here is CASSPSGQGFYEQYF.

The chain carries TRBV7-3 and TRBJ2-3; TCRdb gives TRBD1 as the D gene, but with no DNA this cannot be confirmed. From germline, CDR1 is SGHTA and CDR2 FQGTGA. The CDR3 length is 15 residues. The CDR3 sequence is CASSDPLGASDTQYF. The full variable domain, rest sourced from reference TRBV7-3 and TRBJ2-3, is GAGVSQTPSNKVTEKGKYVELRCDPISGHTALYWYRQSLGQGPEFLIYFQGTGAADDSGLPNDRFFAVRPEGSVSTLKIQRTERGDSAVYLCASSDPLGASDTQYFGPGTRLTVL.

The CDR3 here is CASSLIRVGTGELFF. The genes are TRBV5-6 and TRBJ2-2; TCRdb outputs TRBD1, but without DNA this stays unchecked. The CDR3 is made up of 15 amino acids. Per the germline V gene, CDR1 is SGHDT and CDR2 is YYEEEE.

The chain recombines TRBV30 with TRBJ2-6; TCRdb outputs TRBD1, but without DNA this stays unchecked. There are 16 residues in the CDR3. Germline CDR1 and CDR2: GTSNPN and SVGIG (reference sequence). This chain's CDR3 is CAWAGQDYSGANVLTF.

The chain's CDR3 is CSVEFATYEQYF. The rearrangement links TRBV29-1 to TRBJ2-7. Germline V gives CDR1 SQVTM, CDR2 ANQGSEA. The CDR3 sequence is 12 residues long.

This chain uses TRBV29-1 with TRBJ2-7; TCRdb reports TRBD1, a call that lacks DNA to check it against. The V gene's germline CDR1 is SQVTM and CDR2 ANQGSEA. There are 13 residues in the CDR3. The CDR3 loop is CSVEGAGGYEQYF.

The gene calls are TRBV12-3 or TRBV12-4 and TRBJ1-2; the TRBD1 assignment by TCRdb is unverifiable without DNA. The length of the CDR3 is 13 residues. The CDR3 region is CAIRTYGGYGYTF.

CDR3 residues: CASSPRGSGSIYEQYF. The rearrangement uses TRBV28 and TRBJ2-7; TCRdb designates TRBD1, a call that cannot be tested without DNA. Looked up from germline, CDR1 is MDHEN and CDR2 is SYDVKM. CDR3 size: 16 residues.

V is TRBV29-1 and J is TRBJ1-3. Germline V gene sequence: CDR1 SQVTM, CDR2 ANQGSEA. CDR3 length: 12 residues. CDR3 region: CSVDSSGNTIYF.

The rearrangement joins TRBV14 to TRBJ2-7; TCRdb's D gene call, TRBD1, goes unchecked for lack of DNA. The CDR3 extends over 15 amino acids. CDR1 and CDR2 (germline): SGHDN, FVKESK. The CDR3 reads CASSHQGQGLYEQYF.

V and J are TRBV7-3 and TRBJ2-3. CDR3 length: 12 residues. CDR1 and CDR2 from the germline V gene are SGHTA and FQGTGA. This chain's CDR3 is CASSLNADTQYF.

The rearrangement joins TRBV28 to TRBJ2-5. The CDR3 runs to 14 residues. The V gene's germline CDR1 is MDHEN and CDR2 SYDVKM. CDR3 loop: CASSLRSVQETQYF. Drawing the rest from reference TRBV28 and TRBJ2-5, the complete variable domain is DVKVTQSSRYLVKRTGEKVFLECVQDMDHENMFWYRQDPGLGLRLIYFSYDVKMKEKGDIPEGYSVSREKKERFSLILESASTNQTSMYLCASSLRSVQETQYFGPGTRLLVL.

The rearrangement uses TRBV23-1 and TRBJ2-7. TRBV23-1 is an ORF; its function is uncertain. This CDR3 contains 13 residues. The CDR3 spells CASSQSVNYEQYF.

The V gene is TRBV27, the J gene TRBJ2-7; TCRdb's D call, TRBD2, is unchecked because there is no DNA. The germline V gene encodes CDR1 MNHEY and CDR2 SMNVEV (reference sequence). This CDR3 has 15 amino acids. CDR3 loop: CASSLSGPSAYEQYF.